The T cell receptor (beta chain) under discussion was sequenced for a study of siplizumab effects on memory and regulatory T cells. Germline loops: CDR1 MDHEN, CDR2 SYDVKM. The CDR3 is 12 residues long. V shed 7 bases and J shed 4 bases, with 10 bases lying between them. Study findings and constraints: There were only a minor fraction of alloreactive clones that mapped to unstimulated subsets. There appeared to be greater diversity in naive T cells than in memory cells, and naive T cells seemed major contributors to the alloresponse. In siplizumab cultures, the suppressive function of proliferating Tregs remained unconfirmed.

Notes on this clone: Antigen unknown.

Every sample had some 99,000 of its TCR templates assayed. The repertoire was sequenced with immunoSEQ multiplex PCR; TCRdb's copy has only in-frame clones and lacks some. The sample has 110,000 or so clones, just over 90% seen once. V is TRBV28 and J is TRBJ1-1, with D possibly being TRBD1 (6 bases). This TCR was recovered from a human donor in good health. Sequencing input: CD4+ T cells sorted from blood. Here the CDR3 DNA reads TGTGCCAGCACCGAGGGGGGCACTGAAGCTTTCTTT. Translating gives CASTEGGTEAFF.